These 11 T cell receptor beta chains originate from one sample sequenced in a study of cytomegalovirus exposure and HLA in healthy donors (dated by TCRdb to about 2017). Library method: the immunoSEQ multiplex PCR assay. For the multiplex PCR, a mixture combining 60 forward primers for TCR Vbeta segments and 13 reverse primers for TCR Jbeta segments was used. Imported from immuneACCESS, the table was reduced by TCRdb to in-frame sequences with V and J called. These copies leave out some clones; in studies compared against another copy, an unresolved V gene accounts for under half, and the cause of the remainder is not known. Across this sample there are approximately 160,000 clones, with over 60% seen only once. The ten top clones hold roughly 3.1% of the sample. The sample consisted of PBMCs. The receptors were gathered from a woman in her twenties or thirties in good health and CMV-seropositive.

This clone was found a few times. This chain joins TRBV4-1 and TRBJ2-7, with 7 positions matching TRBD1. This CDR3 comprises 13 residues. The trim removed 6 bases at V and 5 bases at J, leaving 7 bases unmatched. The V gene's germline CDR1 is MGHRA and CDR2 YSYEKL. This chain's CDR3 is CASRPTGRDEQYF. CDR3 nucleotides: TGCGCCAGCAGACCGACAGGGCGGGACGAGCAGTACTTC.

The chain recombines TRBV7-3 with TRBJ1-6; D is unresolved. This CDR3 contains 14 residues. V was clipped by 1 base and J by 7 bases, with 8 bases between them. Germline-derived CDR1 and CDR2 are SGHTA and FQGTGA. The CDR3 nucleotides are TGTGCCAGCAGCTTAAGTTCGGGAAATTCACCCCTCCACTTT. Residues: CASSLSSGNSPLHF. Full variable domain (missing parts from reference TRBV7-3 and TRBJ1-6): GAGVSQTPSNKVTEKGKYVELRCDPISGHTALYWYRQSLGQGPEFLIYFQGTGAADDSGLPNDRFFAVRPEGSVSTLKIQRTERGDSAVYLCASSLSSGNSPLHFGNGTRLTVT.

V is TRBV10-1 and J is TRBJ1-2; D perhaps matches TRBD1 (5 bases). This CDR3 region has 13 residues. CDR1 WNHNN and CDR2 SYGVQD come from the germline V gene (reference sequence). V lost 3 bases to trimming and J lost 8 bases, with 13 bases between them. CDR3 in DNA: TGCGCCAGCAGTGATTTGACAGCGAGCGGCTACACCTTC. Amino acid sequence: CASSDLTASGYTF.

J is TRBJ1-5 and V is TRBV19, with D tentatively TRBD1 (5 bases). Germline CDR1 reads LNHDA; CDR2 reads SQIVND (reference sequence). The length of the CDR3 is 14 residues. V was clipped by 4 bases and J by 6 bases, with 13 bases between them. CDR3 amino acids: CASSTIPGVQPQHF. CDR3 DNA sequence: TGTGCCAGTAGTACTATACCGGGGGTTCAGCCCCAGCATTTT.

This chain connects TRBV16 to TRBJ2-3, with D uncertain. The CDR3 has 13 amino acids. Trimming left V 6 bases short and J 5 bases short, with 12 bases between. Germline lookup yields CDR1 KGHSY and CDR2 FQNENV. The DNA of the CDR3 is TGTGCCAGCAGACGGGTCCCCGGAGATACGCAGTATTTT. It is translated as CASRRVPGDTQYF.

The CDR3 DNA is TGTGCCACCAGCAGAGATTATTCCCTTCAGCGGTTCTTC. Its protein is CATSRDYSLQRFF. The gene calls are TRBV15 and TRBJ2-1; D is uncertain. The CDR3 sequence is 13 residues long. In germline, CDR1 is LNHNV, CDR2 YYDKDF (reference sequence). Trimming removed 0 bases at V and 15 bases at J, with 15 bases between.

This clone has just a few counts. The chain links TRBV10-3 to TRBJ1-2; 7 nucleotides line up with TRBD1. V lost 3 bases, J lost 5 bases, and 3 bases stayed unmatched. Germline V gives CDR1 ENHRY, CDR2 SYGVKD. The CDR3 sequence is 13 residues long. This CDR3 reads CAISDTGEYGYTF. CDR3 DNA sequence: TGTGCCATCAGTGATACAGGGGAGTATGGCTACACCTTC.

CDR3 protein: CASTRNSETQYF. The CDR3 DNA sequence: TGTGCCAGCACCCGAAACTCAGAGACCCAGTACTTC. The V and J genes are TRBV9 and TRBJ2-5; D remains ambiguous. V gave up 6 bases and J gave up 4 bases, with 10 bases separating them. Germline V lookup: CDR1 SGDLS, CDR2 YYNGEE. This CDR3 spans 12 amino acids.

The chain couples TRBV30 to TRBJ2-7; D is uncertain. The germline gives CDR1 GTSNPN, CDR2 SVGIG (reference sequence). The CDR3 sequence is 12 residues long. Trimming left V 1 base short and J 1 base short, with 5 bases between. CDR3 protein: CAWSAGSYEQYF. The CDR3 bases are TGTGCCTGGAGTGCAGGTTCCTACGAGCAGTACTTC.

This clone turned up a few times. The chain recombines TRBV27 with TRBJ1-6, with D perhaps matching TRBD1 (5 bases). The CDR3 covers 14 residues. Germline CDR1 MNHEY, CDR2 SMNVEV (reference sequence). The germline V and J ends were trimmed by 2 bases and 10 bases, with 12 bases remaining between them. CDR3 amino acids: CASSLQQGSSPLHF. CDR3 bases: TGTGCCAGCAGTTTACAGCAGGGAAGCTCACCCCTCCACTTT.

The V call is TRBV18, the J call TRBJ2-6, with D possibly being TRBD1 (6 bases). The germline CDR1 and CDR2 sequences are KGHSH and LQKENI. The CDR3 is 20 residues long. The V gene lost 2 bases and the J gene lost 1 base, with 21 bases spanning the gap. The CDR3 DNA is TGTGCCAGCTCACCATTTTTGGTGCAGGGGACGACTTCTGGGGCCAACGTCCTGACTTTC. It is translated as CASSPFLVQGTTSGANVLTF.